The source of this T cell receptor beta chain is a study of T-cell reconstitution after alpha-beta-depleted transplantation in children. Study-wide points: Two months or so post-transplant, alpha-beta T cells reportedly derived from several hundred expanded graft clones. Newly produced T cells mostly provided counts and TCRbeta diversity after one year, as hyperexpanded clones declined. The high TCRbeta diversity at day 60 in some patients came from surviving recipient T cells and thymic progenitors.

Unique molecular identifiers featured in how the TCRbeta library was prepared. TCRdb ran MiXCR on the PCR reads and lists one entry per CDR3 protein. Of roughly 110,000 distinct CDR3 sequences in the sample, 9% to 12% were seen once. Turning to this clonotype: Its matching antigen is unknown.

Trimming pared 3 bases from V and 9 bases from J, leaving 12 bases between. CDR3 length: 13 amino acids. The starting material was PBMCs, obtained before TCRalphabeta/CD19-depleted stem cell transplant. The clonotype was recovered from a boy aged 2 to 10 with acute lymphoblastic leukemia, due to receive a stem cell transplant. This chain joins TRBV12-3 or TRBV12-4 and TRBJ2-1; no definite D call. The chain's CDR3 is CASSFKGSGEQFF. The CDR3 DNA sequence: TGTGCCAGCAGTTTCAAAGGATCTGGTGAGCAGTTCTTC.